This record concerns one T cell receptor (beta chain) sequence. This clone was observed once. This receptor's antigen is unknown. No base qualities exist here, and no much larger clone lies one base off it. CDR1 and CDR2 are read off the germline V gene as MNHEY and SVGEGT. There are 18 amino acids in the CDR3, from cysteine to phenylalanine inclusive. Only the CDR3 region is kept as DNA, spanning 54 bases read in frame from base 1. The junction shows trimming of 4 bases on V and 3 bases on J, and the gene matches do not reach 11 bases of it. The sample's time point label is to be understood as: baseline before first vaccination. Vaccinee samples came from UK trials COV001 and COV002, including a single-blind randomized controlled phase 2/3 trial of AZD1222 (ChAdOx1 nCoV-19) in healthy adults. Trial participant PBMC samples were collected at day 0 and day 28 after the second dose for TCRbeta chain sequencing.

The CDR3 regions of human TCRbeta chains were analyzed by immunosequencing. From the authors' description of their analysis: TCRs in the repertoires were compared against a reference library of SARS-CoV-2-specific TCRs that had been generated with the MIRA antigen-specificity platform. Breadth was defined as the fraction of unique TCRs that were SARS-CoV-2-associated. Depth was defined as the fraction of total T cells that were SARS-CoV-2-associated. Using the MIRA data, each spike-specific TCR was mapped to the spike region that the TCR reacts to and placed in a CD4 or CD8 class. Log10-transformed breadth and depth values were compared by one-way ANOVA with Sidak's multiple comparisons tests. The table comes from immuneACCESS by way of TCRdb, which keeps in-frame sequences with V and J called. Part of the clones is missing from these tables; in studies checked, under half for an unresolved V gene and the rest for unknown reasons. The DNA gave D and trimming, while V, J and clone size come from that table. The sample yields roughly 180,000 clones; around 93% were counted once. The ten largest clonotypes hold approximately 2% of the sample.

The data originate from a study of T cell responses to AZD1222 COVID-19 vaccine (dated by TCRdb to the early 2020s). In the study overall: AZD1222 recipients given second doses at about 4 weeks or at about 12 weeks were pooled, since spike-specific TCR depth and breadth were not found to differ between the two schedules. A total of around 240 trial participants underwent TCR sequencing, of whom about 200 received two doses of AZD1222 and 26 received two doses of the MenACWY control vaccine. Trial participants were enrolled by age into subgroups of 18-55, 56-69 and 70-plus years, and about 150, 27 and 61 TCR-sequenced participants, respectively, were included in these subgroups. Summary of the overall study and its limitations: Reportedly, close to half of the unique spike-specific TCRs recognized epitopes lying outside the regions that are mutated in the B.1.351 and B.1.1.7 variants. Participants were mostly white British and included more females than males, and it was suggested by the authors that clonal diversity may have been underestimated. Conclusions about previously exposed vaccinees are limited, since just a handful of AZD1222 recipients were seropositive for SARS-CoV-2 at baseline. Because no day 14 peak-response samples were available, repertoires were characterized only after the peak T cell response. The whole spike protein was spanned by vaccine-associated CD4 TCRs, and dominant responses were seen in regions 160-218 and 743-854. In the small 56-69-year group, the increase in depth fell short of significance, most likely because of low power. A significant rise in spike-specific TCR breadth and depth was observed after two AZD1222 doses relative to day 0 and relative to MenACWY recipients.

The receptor chain draws on TRBV6-2 or TRBV6-3 and TRBJ2-2; TRBD1 aligns with 10 central bases. This clonotype was sampled from an adult in good health. The sample in question was peripheral blood, obtained on day 0 of AZD1222 vaccination. The CDR3 loop reads CASSFPGQGDGYTGELFF. Read as DNA, the sequence is TGTGCCAGCAGTTTCCCCGGACAGGGGGACGGATACACCGGGGAGCTGTTTTTT.